A single T cell receptor (beta chain) is shown here with its context. Its antigen is unknown. Germline CDR1 is SNHLY and CDR2 is FYNNEI. CDR3 length: 13 amino acids. The germline V and J ends were trimmed by 6 bases and 4 bases, with 9 bases remaining between them. The sample belongs to a study of cytomegalovirus exposure and HLA in healthy donors. General study findings and limits: Rarity held for most TCR sequences, but there were some public TCRs that occurred in many donors.

PCR employed 60 Vbeta and 13 Jbeta primers. Data came from immunoSEQ multiplex PCR; TCRdb stores just in-frame clones and leaves some out. The table includes approximately 140,000 clones, roughly 79% detected once. The V gene is TRBV2, the J gene TRBJ1-4; TRBD1 might be the D (5 bases). The source is a woman in her forties or fifties in good health and CMV-seronegative. Sequences were obtained from PBMCs. The DNA of the CDR3 is TGTGCCAGCAGCCGCGACAGTAATGAAAAACTGTTTTTT. Translated, it gives CASSRDSNEKLFF.